Listed below are T cell receptor beta chains from one sample, sequenced in a study of T cell changes during pregnancy in multiple sclerosis. Here immunoSEQ multiplex PCR was the method, and the copy in TCRdb shows in-frame clones only, minus some. The sample holds some 40,000 clones; roughly 90% are singletons and the top ten take 26%. Here the sequenced sample was CD8+ T cells from peripheral blood mononuclear cells, taken before pregnancy. Receptors were obtained from a female donor with multiple sclerosis, enrolled in a pregnancy study. CDR3s include the opening cysteine and the closing phenylalanine or tryptophan. Fields, in order: V gene, J gene, D gene, CDR3 DNA, CDR3 protein. A D gene is named only where the DNA matches it firmly.

v_gene: TRBV13; j_gene: TRBJ2-3; d_gene: NA; CDR3nt: TGTGCCAGTACCCCAGGCGGGGGCCGCCCTAGCACAGATACGCAGTATTTT; CDR3aa: CASTPGGGRPSTDTQYF
v_gene: TRBV10-2; j_gene: TRBJ2-7; d_gene: TRBD1; CDR3nt: TGCGCCAGCAGTGAGATGACCGGGACAGGGGGTTACGAGCAGTACTTC; CDR3aa: CASSEMTGTGGYEQYF
v_gene: TRBV7-9; j_gene: TRBJ1-1; d_gene: TRBD1; CDR3nt: TGTGCCAGCAGCTTAGGGGGACAGGCGCACACTGAAGCTTTCTTT; CDR3aa: CASSLGGQAHTEAFF
v_gene: TRBV7-6; j_gene: TRBJ1-1; d_gene: NA; CDR3nt: TGTGCCAGCAGCTTTGGAGAACAGAACACTGAAGCTTTCTTT; CDR3aa: CASSFGEQNTEAFF
v_gene: TRBV9; j_gene: TRBJ1-4; d_gene: NA; CDR3nt: TGTGCCAGCAGCGTAGCTGGAGCAACTAATGAAAAACTGTTTTTT; CDR3aa: CASSVAGATNEKLFF
v_gene: TRBV9; j_gene: TRBJ2-5; d_gene: TRBD2; CDR3nt: TGTGCCAGCAGCGTAGGGTTAGCGGGGCTGCTGGAGACCCAGTACTTC; CDR3aa: CASSVGLAGLLETQYF
v_gene: TRBV5-1; j_gene: TRBJ1-1; d_gene: NA; CDR3nt: TGCGCCAGCAGACCTACAGGGTTAGGGGCTGACACTGAAGCTTTCTTT; CDR3aa: CASRPTGLGADTEAFF
v_gene: TRBV11-3; j_gene: TRBJ1-1; d_gene: NA; CDR3nt: TGTGCCAGCAGCGGCGGACAGTCGAACACTGAAGCTTTCTTT; CDR3aa: CASSGGQSNTEAFF
v_gene: TRBV7-6; j_gene: TRBJ2-7; d_gene: NA; CDR3nt: TGTGCCAGCAGCTCCCTGACAGGGAGGTCCTACGAGCAGTACTTC; CDR3aa: CASSSLTGRSYEQYF
v_gene: TRBV2; j_gene: TRBJ1-5; d_gene: NA; CDR3nt: TGTGCCAGCAGTGAAGGGGGCAGGGGATATAGCAATCAGCCCCAGCATTTT; CDR3aa: CASSEGGRGYSNQPQHF
v_gene: TRBV28; j_gene: TRBJ2-7; d_gene: NA; CDR3nt: TGTGCCAGCAGTTTTAGTAGGCGGGAGCAGTACTTC; CDR3aa: CASSFSRREQYF
v_gene: TRBV7-2; j_gene: TRBJ2-5; d_gene: NA; CDR3nt: TGTGCCAGCAGCTTACCCACCTTTACAGGTCAAGAGACCCAGTACTTC; CDR3aa: CASSLPTFTGQETQYF
v_gene: TRBV27; j_gene: TRBJ1-1; d_gene: NA; CDR3nt: TGTGCCAGCAGACACACCTTCAGGGGAATGGTCGGGGACACTGAAGCTTTCTTT; CDR3aa: CASRHTFRGMVGDTEAFF
v_gene: TRBV6-4; j_gene: TRBJ2-2; d_gene: NA; CDR3nt: TGTGCCAGCAGTGCTCAGGACACCGGGGAGCTGTTTTTT; CDR3aa: CASSAQDTGELFF
v_gene: TRBV7-8; j_gene: TRBJ1-2; d_gene: NA; CDR3nt: TGTGCCAGCAGCCCCAGGGCGTCACCGCGGGAAGGCTACACCTTC; CDR3aa: CASSPRASPREGYTF